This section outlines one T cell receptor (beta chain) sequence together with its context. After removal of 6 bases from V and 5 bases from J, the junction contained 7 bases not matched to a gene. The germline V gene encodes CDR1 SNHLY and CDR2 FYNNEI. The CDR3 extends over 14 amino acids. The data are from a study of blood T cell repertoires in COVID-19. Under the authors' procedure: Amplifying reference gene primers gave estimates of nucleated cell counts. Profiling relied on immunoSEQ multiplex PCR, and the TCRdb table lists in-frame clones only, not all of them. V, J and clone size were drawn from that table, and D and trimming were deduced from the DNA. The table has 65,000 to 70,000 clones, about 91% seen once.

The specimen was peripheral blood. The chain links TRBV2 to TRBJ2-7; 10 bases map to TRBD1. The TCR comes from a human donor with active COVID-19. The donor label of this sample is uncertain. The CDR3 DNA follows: TGTGCCAGCAGAGCCGGACAGGGGGTCGACGAGCAGTACTTC. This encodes CASRAGQGVDEQYF.